Included here is one T cell receptor (beta chain) sequence, with context. Its antigen is currently unknown. This specimen comes from a study of cytomegalovirus exposure and HLA in healthy donors. 13 Jbeta primers and 60 Vbeta primers were used for the PCR. Generated by immunoSEQ multiplex PCR, the TCRdb table keeps only in-frame clones and is missing some. The sample holds about 180,000 clones, just over 75% seen once. Notes on the study in general: Association with HLA alleles at 0.05 false discovery rate was found for 15,000 or so TCR beta sequences in a later analysis. Follow-up analysis seemed to connect common viral pathogens with several of the most significant clusters identified.

This CDR3 has 15 residues. Between the trimmed V and J ends, which lost 3 bases and 5 bases, there was a span of 17 bases. CDR1 and CDR2 from the germline V gene are SGHNT and YYREEE (reference sequence). Material: PBMCs. This clonotype originated in a woman aged 55-70 years in good health and CMV-seropositive. The chain joins TRBV5-4 to TRBJ2-5, with D perhaps matching TRBD1 (5 bases). The CDR3 sequence is CASSSRGPRRETQYF. The CDR3 nucleotides are TGTGCCAGCAGCTCTAGGGGTCCGCGACGGGAGACCCAGTACTTC. Supplemented by reference TRBV5-4 and TRBJ2-5, the full variable domain reads ETGVTQSPTHLIKTRGQQVTLRCSSQSGHNTVSWYQQALGQGPQFIFQYYREEENGRGNFPPRFSGLQFPNYSSELNVNALELDDSALYLCASSSRGPRRETQYFGPGTRLLVL.